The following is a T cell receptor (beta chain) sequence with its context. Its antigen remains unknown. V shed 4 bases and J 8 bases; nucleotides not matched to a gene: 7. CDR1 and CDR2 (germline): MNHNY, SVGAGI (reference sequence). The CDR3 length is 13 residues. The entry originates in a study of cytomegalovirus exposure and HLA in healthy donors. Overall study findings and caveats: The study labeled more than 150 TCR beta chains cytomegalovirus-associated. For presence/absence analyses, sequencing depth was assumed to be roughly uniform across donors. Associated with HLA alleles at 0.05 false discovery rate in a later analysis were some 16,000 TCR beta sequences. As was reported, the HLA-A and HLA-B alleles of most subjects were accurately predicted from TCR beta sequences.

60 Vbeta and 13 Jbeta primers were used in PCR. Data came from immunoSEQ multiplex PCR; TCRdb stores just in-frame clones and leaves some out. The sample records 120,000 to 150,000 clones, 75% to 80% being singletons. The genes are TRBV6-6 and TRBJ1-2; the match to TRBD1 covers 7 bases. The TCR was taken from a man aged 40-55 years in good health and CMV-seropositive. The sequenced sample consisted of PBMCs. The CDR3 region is CASSSKQGIGYTF. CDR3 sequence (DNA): TGTGCCAGCAGTTCCAAACAGGGGATCGGCTACACCTTC.